Listed here are 18 T cell receptor beta chains from one sample, sequenced in a study of T cells in Graves' hyperthyroidism and ophthalmopathy (dated by TCRdb to between 2019 and 2020). To prepare the library, multiplex PCR was applied. Sequencing was carried out with an Illumina HiSeq 2000. The TCR beta CDR3 regions were amplified from RNA transcripts. The first round of RT-PCR for the TCR CDR3 was performed with the HTBI primer set and the Qiagen OneStep RT-PCR kit. Clones were called with MiXCR by TCRdb after fastp trimmed the public reads at Q25, and only in-frame beta chains were retained. Rows are combined by CDR3 protein, so each entry shows the most common genes and DNA. The sample records about 420,000 distinct CDR3 sequences, approximately 15% of which are singletons. The ten largest account for just under 8% of the sample. The sequenced material came from blood. The receptors stem from a young woman with Graves' hyperthyroidism.

The rearrangement uses TRBV5-4 and TRBJ2-1; the match to TRBD2 covers 9 bases. The CDR3 is 16 amino acids. Germline trimming cut 2 bases from V and 10 bases from J; bases unmatched to any gene: 13. Germline V gene data show CDR1 as SGHNT and CDR2 as YYREEE (reference sequence). CDR3 sequence: CASSFFGGGGPEEQFF. As DNA, the CDR3 is TGTGCCAGCAGCTTTTTTGGCGGGGGGGGCCCGGAAGAGCAGTTCTTC.

This clonotype showed up just a few times. The V and J genes are TRBV6-1 and TRBJ2-4; D unresolved. The CDR3 runs to 13 residues. Germline values: CDR1 MNHNS, CDR2 SASEGT. Trimming took 7 bases from V and 5 from J, leaving 12 bases between them. The CDR3 loop is CASTWDGQNIQYF. In DNA, the CDR3 is TGTGCCAGCACCTGGGATGGCCAAAACATTCAGTACTTC.

This clonotype showed up just a few times. This chain links TRBV15 with TRBJ1-1, with 7 bases that match TRBD1. This CDR3 spans 15 amino acids. With 4 bases clipped from V and 7 bases from J, the junction kept 12 bases outside the gene matches. Germline V gene sequence: CDR1 LNHNV, CDR2 YYDKDF (reference sequence). The CDR3 region is CATSTYRWDSYEAFF. Written as DNA, the CDR3 is TGTGCCACCAGCACATACCGCTGGGACAGTTATGAAGCTTTCTTT.

This clonotype was found a few times. This may be a read error: a much more frequent sequence differs by one nucleotide. The chain recombines TRBV11-2 with TRBJ2-7, with D possibly TRBD1 on 6 matching bases. CDR1 and CDR2 (germline): SGHAT, FQNNGV. The CDR3 extends over 14 amino acids. As DNA, the CDR3 is TGTGCCAACAGCTTAGGGGGACAAGGCCTGGAGCAGTACTTC. Translation gives CANSLGGQGLEQYF.

The chain has TRBV20-1 and TRBJ1-5, with 8 nucleotides matching TRBD1. Trimming removed 1 base from V and 12 bases from J; junction bases left unmatched: 11. The CDR3 is 14 amino acids. Germline CDR1 DFQATT, CDR2 SNEGSKA (reference sequence). Here the CDR3 DNA reads TGCAGTGCTAGAGCCGGGACAGGAGTGAATCTCCAGCATTTT. Translated: CSARAGTGVNLQHF.

This clonotype was seen ten or more times. The DNA of the CDR3 is TGTGCCAGCAGTAGGGCCCCAGGTACGGGGTCTAAGTGGGAGACCCAGTACTTC. It encodes CASSRAPGTGSKWETQYF. V usage is TRBV6-1 and J usage is TRBJ2-5; a weak D match, TRBD2 (5 bases). Between the trimmed V and J ends, which lost 5 bases and 5 bases, there was a span of 27 bases. Germline V gene data show CDR1 as MNHNS and CDR2 as SASEGT. CDR3 length: 18 residues.

The chain couples TRBV19 to TRBJ1-2; 8 nucleotides agree with TRBD1. This CDR3 spans 15 amino acids. J gave up 4 bases and V 6 bases, and 10 bases lay outside the gene matches. Germline values: CDR1 LNHDA, CDR2 SQIVND (reference sequence). CDR3 loop: CASSGQGLLLYGYTF. In DNA, the CDR3 is TGTGCCAGTAGCGGACAGGGACTACTCCTCTATGGCTACACCTTC.

This clonotype came up many times. This chain joins TRBV30 and TRBJ1-5; no definite D call. The CDR3 covers 14 residues. With 3 bases removed from V and 0 bases from J, the gap between germline ends came to 9 bases. Germline V gene lookup returns CDR1 GTSNPN and CDR2 SVGIG (reference sequence). CDR3 DNA sequence: TGTGCCTGGAGCGAGAACGATAGCAATCAGCCCCAGCATTTT. It specifies CAWSENDSNQPQHF.

The chain carries TRBV24-1 and TRBJ1-3; D unresolved. Between the trimmed V and J ends, which lost 3 bases and 4 bases, there was a span of 12 bases. CDR1 and CDR2 (germline): KGHDR, SFDVKD. This CDR3 is 15 amino acids long. CDR3 bases: TGTGCCACCAGTGATCTGGGGAATAGAGGAAACACCATATATTTT. Encoded protein: CATSDLGNRGNTIYF.

There are many counts of this clonotype. The chain is built from TRBV20-1 and TRBJ2-2; the D gene is possibly TRBD2 (6 bases). The ends were cut back, 0 bases at V and 6 bases at J, with 14 bases in the middle. The CDR3 is 15 residues long. Germline CDR1 is DFQATT and CDR2 is SNEGSKA (reference sequence). DNA of the CDR3: TGCAGTGCTAGAGATCCGTTGACTAGTCCCGGGGAGCTGTTTTTT. Its protein is CSARDPLTSPGELFF.

V and J are TRBV7-9 and TRBJ2-5; 10 nucleotides agree with TRBD2. V lost 2 bases, J lost 2 bases, and 8 bases stayed unmatched. The length of the CDR3 is 17 residues. Germline lookup yields CDR1 SEHNR and CDR2 FQNEAQ (reference sequence). The CDR3 loop reads CASSLFLAGGMQETQYF. The CDR3 DNA is TGTGCCAGCAGCTTATTTTTAGCGGGGGGTATGCAAGAGACCCAGTACTTC.

With respect to this clonotype: This may come from a read error, since a much larger clone is one base off. V usage is TRBV2 and J usage is TRBJ2-3; 12 bases agree with TRBD2. The CDR3 is 15 amino acids. The germline CDR1 and CDR2 sequences are SNHLY and FYNNEI. V trimming: 4 bases; J trimming: 2 bases; junction bases outside the gene matches: 1. CDR3 bases: TGTGCCAGCAGTGGGACTAGCGGGGTCACAGATACGCAGTATTTT. It encodes CASSGTSGVTDTQYF.

Many counts were recorded for this clonotype. The chain carries TRBV20-1 and TRBJ1-1; D is undetermined. This CDR3 comprises 12 residues. The V end was cut by 3 bases, the J end by 2 bases, with 7 bases between. CDR1 is DFQATT and CDR2 is SNEGSKA in the germline V gene (reference sequence). The CDR3 protein is CSASRGNTEAFF. As DNA, the CDR3 is TGCAGTGCTAGCCGCGGAAACACTGAAGCTTTCTTT.

This clonotype appeared a few times. The V call is TRBV9, the J call TRBJ2-1; 9 bases map to TRBD2. Germline loops: CDR1 SGDLS, CDR2 YYNGEE. This CDR3 is built from 16 residues. The ends lost 1 base at V and 5 bases at J; junction bases unmatched: 7. CDR3 residues: CASSVSGTSSNNEQFF. The CDR3 region has the DNA TGTGCCAGCAGCGTAAGCGGGACTAGCAGTAACAATGAGCAGTTCTTC.

The chain employs TRBV9 and TRBJ2-3; the D gene is possibly TRBD2 (5 bases). This CDR3 comprises 14 residues. V lost 3 bases to trimming and J lost 2 bases, with 10 bases between them. CDR1 is SGDLS, CDR2 YYNGEE, per germline. The CDR3 coding sequence is TGTGCCAGCAGCGCCGGGGAACACACAGATACGCAGTATTTT. Amino acid sequence: CASSAGEHTDTQYF.

This clonotype was seen at least ten times. The gene calls are TRBV4-1 and TRBJ1-2, with unresolved D. The germline CDR1 and CDR2 sequences are MGHRA and YSYEKL. The CDR3 is made up of 13 amino acids. Trimming took 1 base from V and 5 from J, leaving 8 bases between them. The CDR3 DNA reads as TGCGCCAGCAGCCAAGGGGCGGGTTATGGCTACACCTTC. Amino acid sequence: CASSQGAGYGYTF.

In this sample, this clonotype turned up many times. CDR3 amino acids: CASSVKSLREKETQYF. As DNA, the CDR3 is TGTGCCAGCAGCGTAAAGAGCCTAAGAGAGAAAGAGACCCAGTACTTC. The chain employs TRBV9 and TRBJ2-5, with D uncertain. Germline-derived CDR1 and CDR2 are SGDLS and YYNGEE. With 1 base removed from V and 3 bases from J, the gap between germline ends came to 16 bases. The CDR3 has 16 amino acids. Together with reference TRBV9 and TRBJ2-5, the CDR3 gives the full variable domain: DSGVTQTPKHLITATGQRVTLRCSPRSGDLSVYWYQQSLDQGLQFLIQYYNGEERAKGNILERFSAQQFPDLHSELNLSSLELGDSALYFCASSVKSLREKETQYFGPGTRLLVL.

This clonotype was recorded at least ten times. This sequence joins TRBV2 and TRBJ2-2; 9 nucleotides align to TRBD2. Trimming at V came to 8 bases and at J to 6 bases, leaving 7 bases not matched to a gene. This CDR3 contains 14 residues. Germline-derived CDR1 and CDR2 are SNHLY and FYNNEI. The CDR3: CASLAGSAAGELFF. Here the CDR3 DNA reads TGTGCCAGCCTAGCGGGGTCGGCGGCCGGGGAGCTGTTTTTT.